In this sample, the clone carrying this T cell receptor beta chain turned up a few times. These data belong to a study of cytomegalovirus exposure and HLA in healthy donors. CDR1 is MDHEN, CDR2 SYDVKM, per germline. The CDR3 has 14 residues. V gave up 1 base and J gave up 4 bases, with 8 bases separating them. Sequenced by immunoSEQ multiplex PCR; TCRdb stores in-frame clones only, minus some. The sample lists 90,000 to 130,000 clones, about 92% seen once, with under 2% in the top ten. This chain joins TRBV28 and TRBJ1-5, with D tentatively TRBD1 (6 bases). The clonotype comes from a young woman in good health and CMV-seronegative. The specimen sequenced was PBMCs. The CDR3 sequence is CASSLYRANQPQHF. The DNA of the CDR3 is TGTGCCAGCAGTTTATACAGGGCTAATCAGCCCCAGCATTTT.